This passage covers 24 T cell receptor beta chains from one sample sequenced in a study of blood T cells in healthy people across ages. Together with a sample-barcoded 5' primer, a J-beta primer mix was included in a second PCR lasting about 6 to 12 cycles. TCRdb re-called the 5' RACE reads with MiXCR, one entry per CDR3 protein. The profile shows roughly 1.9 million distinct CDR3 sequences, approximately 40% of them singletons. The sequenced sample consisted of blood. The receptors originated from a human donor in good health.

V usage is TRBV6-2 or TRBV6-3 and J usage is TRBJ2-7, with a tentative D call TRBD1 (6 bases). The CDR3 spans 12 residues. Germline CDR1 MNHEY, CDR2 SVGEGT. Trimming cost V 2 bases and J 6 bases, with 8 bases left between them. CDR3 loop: CASSYGTLEQYF. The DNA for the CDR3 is TGTGCCAGCAGTTACGGGACACTCGAGCAGTACTTC.

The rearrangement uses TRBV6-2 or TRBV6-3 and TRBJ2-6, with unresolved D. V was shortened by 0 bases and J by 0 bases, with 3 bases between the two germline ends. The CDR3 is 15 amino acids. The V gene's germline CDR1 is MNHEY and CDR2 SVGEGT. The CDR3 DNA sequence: TGTGCCAGCAGTTACTCCCTCTCTGGGGCCAACGTCCTGACTTTC. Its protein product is CASSYSLSGANVLTF.

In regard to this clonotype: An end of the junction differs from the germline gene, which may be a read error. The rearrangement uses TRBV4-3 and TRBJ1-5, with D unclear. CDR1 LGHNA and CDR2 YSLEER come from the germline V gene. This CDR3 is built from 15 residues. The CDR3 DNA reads TGCGTCAGCAGCCAAGACCGGGGAAATGATCAGCCCCAGCATTTT. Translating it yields CVSSQDRGNDQPQHF.

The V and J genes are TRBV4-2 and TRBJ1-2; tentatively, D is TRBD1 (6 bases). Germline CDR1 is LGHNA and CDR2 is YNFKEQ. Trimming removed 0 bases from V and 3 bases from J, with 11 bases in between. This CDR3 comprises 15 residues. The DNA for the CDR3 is TGTGCCAGCAGCCAAGATCAACAGGGTGACTATGGCTACACCTTC. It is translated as CASSQDQQGDYGYTF.

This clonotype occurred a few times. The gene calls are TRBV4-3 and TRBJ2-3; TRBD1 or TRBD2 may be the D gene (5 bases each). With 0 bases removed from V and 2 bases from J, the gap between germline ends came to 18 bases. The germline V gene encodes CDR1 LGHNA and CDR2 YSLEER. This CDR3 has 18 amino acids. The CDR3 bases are TGCGCCAGCAGCCAAGATGGGGCGCAAAGAGGGTTCACAGATACGCAGTATTTT. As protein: CASSQDGAQRGFTDTQYF.

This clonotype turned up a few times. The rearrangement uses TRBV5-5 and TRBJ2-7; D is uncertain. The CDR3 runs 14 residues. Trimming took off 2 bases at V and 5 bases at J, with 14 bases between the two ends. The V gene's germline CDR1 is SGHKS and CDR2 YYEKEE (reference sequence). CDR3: CASSFLSSSDEQYF. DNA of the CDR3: TGTGCCAGCAGCTTCTTATCGAGTTCCGACGAGCAGTACTTC.

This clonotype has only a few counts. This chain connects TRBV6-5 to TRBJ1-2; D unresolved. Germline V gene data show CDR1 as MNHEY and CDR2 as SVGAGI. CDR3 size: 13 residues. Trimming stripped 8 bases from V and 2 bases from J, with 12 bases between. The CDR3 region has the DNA TGTGCCAGCCGACTAGACGGGAACTATGGCTACACCTTC. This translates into CASRLDGNYGYTF.

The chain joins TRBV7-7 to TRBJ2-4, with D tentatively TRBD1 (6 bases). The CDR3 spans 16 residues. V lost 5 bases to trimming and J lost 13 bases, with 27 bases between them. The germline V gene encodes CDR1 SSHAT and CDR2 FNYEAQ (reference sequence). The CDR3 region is CASSPINRVPSSSQYF. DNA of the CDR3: TGTGCCAGCAGCCCCATCAACAGGGTACCTTCGAGTTCCCAGTACTTC.

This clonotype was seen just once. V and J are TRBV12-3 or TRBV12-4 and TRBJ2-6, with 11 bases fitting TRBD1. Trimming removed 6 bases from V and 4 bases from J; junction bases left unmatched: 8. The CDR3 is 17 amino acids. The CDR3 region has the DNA TGTGCCAGCAGCCGAGGACAGGGGGCGCAAGGGGCCAACGTCCTGACTTTC. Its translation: CASSRGQGAQGANVLTF.

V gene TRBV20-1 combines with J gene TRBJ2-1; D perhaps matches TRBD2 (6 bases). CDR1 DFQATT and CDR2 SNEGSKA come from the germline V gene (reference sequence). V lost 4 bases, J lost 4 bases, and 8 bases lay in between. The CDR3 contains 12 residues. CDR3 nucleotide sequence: TGCAGTGCTATGGGACTGTACAATGAGCAGTTCTTC. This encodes CSAMGLYNEQFF.

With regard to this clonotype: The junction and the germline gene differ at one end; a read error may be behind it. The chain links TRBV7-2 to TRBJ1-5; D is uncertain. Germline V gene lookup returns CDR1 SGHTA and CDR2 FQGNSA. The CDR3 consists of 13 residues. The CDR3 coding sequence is TGTGCCGGCAGCCGCGGCGGGGATCAGCCCCAGCATTTT. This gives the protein CAGSRGGDQPQHF.

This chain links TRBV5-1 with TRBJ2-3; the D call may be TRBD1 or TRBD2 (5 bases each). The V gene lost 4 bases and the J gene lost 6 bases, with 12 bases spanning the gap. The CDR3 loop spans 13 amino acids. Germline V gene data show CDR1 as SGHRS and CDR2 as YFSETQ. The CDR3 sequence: CASSPEDKDTQYF. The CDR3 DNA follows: TGCGCCAGCAGCCCGGAGGACAAGGATACGCAGTATTTT.

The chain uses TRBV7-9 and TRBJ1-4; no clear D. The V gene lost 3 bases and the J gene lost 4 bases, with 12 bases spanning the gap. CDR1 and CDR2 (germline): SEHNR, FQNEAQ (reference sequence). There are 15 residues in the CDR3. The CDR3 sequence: CASSLDLRINEKLFF. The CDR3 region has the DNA TGTGCCAGCAGCTTGGACTTGCGGATTAATGAAAAACTGTTTTTT.

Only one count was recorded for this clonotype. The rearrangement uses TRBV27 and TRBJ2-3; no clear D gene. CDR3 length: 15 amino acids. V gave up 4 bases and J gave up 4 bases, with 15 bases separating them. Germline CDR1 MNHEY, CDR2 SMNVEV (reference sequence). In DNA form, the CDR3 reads TGTGCCAGCAGTTCCGGGTATCTCCTCGCAGATACGCAGTATTTT. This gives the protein CASSSGYLLADTQYF.

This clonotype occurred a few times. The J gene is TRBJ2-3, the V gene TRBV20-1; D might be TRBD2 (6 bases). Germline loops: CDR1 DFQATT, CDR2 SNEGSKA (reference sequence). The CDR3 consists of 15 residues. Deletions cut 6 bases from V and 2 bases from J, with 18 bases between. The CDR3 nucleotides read TGCAGTGCCCGGACGCGGGGAGACAACACAGATACGCAGTATTTT. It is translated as CSARTRGDNTDTQYF.

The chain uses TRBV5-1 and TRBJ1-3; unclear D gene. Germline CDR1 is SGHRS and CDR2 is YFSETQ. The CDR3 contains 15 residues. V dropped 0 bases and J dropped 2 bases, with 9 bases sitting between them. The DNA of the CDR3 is TGCGCCAGCAGCTTGGGGTTAAGCACTGGAAACACCATATATTTT. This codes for CASSLGLSTGNTIYF.

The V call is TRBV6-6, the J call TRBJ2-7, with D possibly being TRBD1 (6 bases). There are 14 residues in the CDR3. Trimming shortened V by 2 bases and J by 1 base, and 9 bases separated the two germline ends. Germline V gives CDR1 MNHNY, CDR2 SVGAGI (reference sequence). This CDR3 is CASSYEGVSYEQYF. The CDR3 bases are TGTGCCAGCAGTTACGAGGGGGTGTCCTACGAGCAGTACTTC.

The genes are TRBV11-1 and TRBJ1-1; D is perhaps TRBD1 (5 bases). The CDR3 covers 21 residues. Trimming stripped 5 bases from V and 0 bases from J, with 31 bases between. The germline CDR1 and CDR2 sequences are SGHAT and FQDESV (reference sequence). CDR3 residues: CASSHPKLETDKRYMNTEAFF. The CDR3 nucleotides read TGTGCCAGCAGCCATCCAAAATTAGAGACAGATAAAAGATACATGAACACTGAAGCTTTCTTT. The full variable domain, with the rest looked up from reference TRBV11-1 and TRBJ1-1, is EAEVAQSPRYKITEKSQAVAFWCDPISGHATLYWYRQILGQGPELLVQFQDESVVDDSQLPKDRFSAERLKGVDSTLKIQPAELGDSAMYLCASSHPKLETDKRYMNTEAFFGQGTRLTVV.

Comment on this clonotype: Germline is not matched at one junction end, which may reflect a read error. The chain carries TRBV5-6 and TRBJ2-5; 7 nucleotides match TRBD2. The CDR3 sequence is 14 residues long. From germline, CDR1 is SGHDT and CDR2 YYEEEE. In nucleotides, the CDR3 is TGTGCCAGCAGAGAACGGGGGGTCCAAGAGGCCCAGTACTTC. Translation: CASRERGVQEAQYF.

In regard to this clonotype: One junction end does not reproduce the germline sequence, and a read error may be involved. Written as DNA, the CDR3 is TGCGCCAGCAGTCTCCGGACTAGCGGGGGATCGGGAGGGGCCAACGTCCTGACTTTC. This gives the protein CASSLRTSGGSGGANVLTF. V usage is TRBV27 and J usage is TRBJ2-6; 13 nucleotides line up with TRBD2. Germline V gene lookup returns CDR1 MNHEY and CDR2 SMNVEV (reference sequence). The CDR3 runs to 19 residues.

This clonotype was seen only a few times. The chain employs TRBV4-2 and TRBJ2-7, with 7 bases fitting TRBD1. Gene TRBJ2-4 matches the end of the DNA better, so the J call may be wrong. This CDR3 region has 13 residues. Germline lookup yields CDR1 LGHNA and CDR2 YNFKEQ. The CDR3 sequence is CASSTTGVHIQYF. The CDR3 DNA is TGTGCCAGTTCAACCACAGGGGTACACATTCAGTACTTC.

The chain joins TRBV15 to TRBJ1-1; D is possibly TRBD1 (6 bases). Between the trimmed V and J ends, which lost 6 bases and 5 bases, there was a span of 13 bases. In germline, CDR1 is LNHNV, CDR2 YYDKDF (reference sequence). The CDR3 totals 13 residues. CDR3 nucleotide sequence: TGTGCCACCAGAGAGATGAGGGGGACTGAAGCTTTCTTT. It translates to CATREMRGTEAFF.

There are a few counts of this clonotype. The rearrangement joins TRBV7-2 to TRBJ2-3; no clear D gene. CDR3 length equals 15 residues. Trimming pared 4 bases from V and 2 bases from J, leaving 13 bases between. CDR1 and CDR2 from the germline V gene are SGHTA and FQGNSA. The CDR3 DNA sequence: TGTGCCAGCAGCTCCTCCCCTCGATCCACAGATACGCAGTATTTT. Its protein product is CASSSSPRSTDTQYF.

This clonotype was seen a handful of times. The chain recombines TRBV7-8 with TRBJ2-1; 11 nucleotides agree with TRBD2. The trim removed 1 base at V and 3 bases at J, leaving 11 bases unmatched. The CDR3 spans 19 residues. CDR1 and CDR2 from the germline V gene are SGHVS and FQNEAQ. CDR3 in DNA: TGTGCCAGCAGCTTAGTCGTGGGGGCGGGACTAGCGGTCTACAATGAGCAGTTCTTC. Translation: CASSLVVGAGLAVYNEQFF.